Given below is one TCR beta chain in context. The data were taken from a study of blood T cell repertoires in COVID-19. Across the study: Specimens from acute and convalescent COVID-19 originated in the United States, Italy and Spain. Sources were T cells, B-cell-depleted T cells, or PBMCs; the material itself was cDNA or gDNA.

The Seattle patients joined while their infection was active and were tracked longitudinally afterward. In the original processing: Amplification with reference gene primers provided the estimates of nucleated cell counts. The assay was immunoSEQ multiplex PCR, and TCRdb's table has in-frame clones only and misses some. The V and J calls and clone size were taken over from that table, and D and trimming were inferred from the DNA. The sample contains some 360,000 clones, around 87% of which appear only once. Trimming left V 2 bases short and J 4 bases short, with 11 bases between. From germline, CDR1 is MDHEN and CDR2 SYDVKM. CDR3 size: 14 residues.

The chain couples TRBV28 to TRBJ1-2, with D possibly matching TRBD1 (5 bases). The receptor comes from a woman aged 60-75 years with COVID-19, enrolled during active disease. The sequenced material came from peripheral blood. The CDR3 DNA reads TGTGCCAGCAGTTTAACAGGCCACATCTATGGCTACACCTTC. Translation gives CASSLTGHIYGYTF.